Listed below are T cell receptor beta chains from one sample, sequenced in a study of early T cells in non-severe SARS-CoV-2 infection. One entry per CDR3 protein results from TCRdb running MiXCR on the 5' RACE reads. The profile shows roughly 61,000 distinct CDR3 sequences, roughly 9.7% of them singletons. The sample taken for sequencing was whole blood. All receptors derive from an adult who was a healthcare worker with PCR-confirmed SARS-CoV-2 infection or an uninfected control (not recorded which). Both conserved end residues are part of each CDR3. D genes are given only for firm matches. The size entry is marked missing in some rows and otherwise reads once, few, many or a size class.

d_call j_call clone_size v_call cdr3_aa cdr3_nt
. TRBJ1-4 . TRBV20-1 CSAPTHWPNEKLFF TGCAGTGCTCCTACCCACTGGCCTAATGAAAAACTGTTTTTT
. TRBJ2-1 many TRBV7-9 CASSLLWEENEQFF TGTGCCAGCAGCTTATTGTGGGAGGAGAATGAGCAGTTCTTC
. TRBJ2-7 many TRBV21-1 CASSKDTYEQYF TGTGCCAGCAGCAAAGACACCTACGAGCAGTACTTC
TRBD1 TRBJ2-7 many TRBV12-3/TRBV12-4 CASSSGAGTGILYEQYF TGTGCCAGCAGTTCCGGAGCCGGGACAGGGATCCTCTACGAGCAGTACTTC
. TRBJ2-1 medium-sized TRBV2 CASSADSLSAF TGTGCCAGCAGTGCCGACTCGCTATCGGCCTTC
TRBD1 TRBJ2-7 . TRBV2 CASSATGGPYEQYF TGTGCCAGCAGTGCGACAGGGGGGCCCTACGAGCAGTACTTC
TRBD2 TRBJ2-5 many TRBV5-8 CASSLFVLAGAAETQYF TGTGCCAGCAGCTTGTTTGTTCTAGCGGGAGCGGCGGAGACCCAGTACTTC
. TRBJ2-2 . TRBV10-3 CAISESHDTGELFF TGTGCCATCAGTGAGTCGCACGACACCGGGGAGCTGTTTTTT
. TRBJ1-1 few TRBV7-2 CASSFWGAEAFF TGTGCCAGCAGCTTTTGGGGGGCTGAAGCTTTCTTT
. TRBJ2-7 . TRBV7-3 CASTPSSFMFLWYF TGTGCCAGCACCCCGTCGTCTTTTATGTTCTTGTGGTACTTC
. TRBJ2-5 . TRBV9 CASSAGTVRTQYF TGTGCCAGCAGCGCCGGGACCGTTCGGACCCAGTACTTC
TRBD1 TRBJ2-3 few TRBV20-1 CSASPIQGVTDTQYF TGCAGTGCTAGTCCAATCCAGGGGGTCACAGATACGCAGTATTTT
. TRBJ1-1 many TRBV27 CASSLSQANTEAFF TGTGCCAGCAGTTTATCACAGGCTAACACTGAAGCTTTCTTT
. TRBJ1-3 many TRBV20-1 CSATLAGTAGNTIYF TGCAGTGCCACACTTGCGGGAACTGCAGGGAACACCATATATTTT
. TRBJ2-5 . TRBV5-6 CASSLATWWYQETQYF TGTGCCAGCAGCTTGGCCACGTGGTGGTACCAAGAGACCCAGTACTTC
. TRBJ2-7 many TRBV21-1 CASRKDIGPYEQYF TGTGCCAGCAGAAAAGATATCGGTCCCTACGAGCAGTACTTC
. TRBJ2-7 many TRBV9 CASSVDGGEQYF TGTGCCAGCAGCGTAGATGGAGGGGAGCAGTACTTC
. TRBJ2-5 few TRBV19 CASSKRQEETQYF TGTGCCAGTAGTAAGAGGCAGGAAGAGACCCAGTACTTC
TRBD2 TRBJ2-1 many TRBV3-1 CASSQVLASGVLQFF TGTGCCAGCAGCCAAGTCTTGGCTAGCGGAGTACTTCAGTTCTTC
TRBD1 TRBJ2-5 . TRBV29-1 CSSYRGPETQYF TGCAGCTCTTACAGGGGGCCGGAGACCCAGTACTTC
. TRBJ1-2 many TRBV6-5 CASRSHRSGDGYTF TGTGCCAGCAGGAGCCACAGGAGTGGAGATGGCTACACCTTC
. TRBJ1-3 few TRBV6-2/TRBV6-3 CASSRTRSGNTIYF TGTGCCAGCAGTAGGACACGCTCTGGAAACACCATATATTTT
. TRBJ1-3 many TRBV4-1 CASSPRAGNTIYF TGCGCCAGCAGCCCAAGAGCGGGAAACACCATATATTTT
TRBD2 TRBJ2-3 many TRBV7-2 CASSLAGGSGMDTQYF TGTGCCAGCAGCTTAGCTGGTGGTAGCGGGATGGATACGCAGTATTTT
TRBD2 TRBJ2-1 . TRBV29-1 CSVTWDPLAGPYNEQFF TGCAGCGTTACGTGGGACCCTCTAGCGGGCCCCTACAATGAGCAGTTCTTC
. TRBJ1-2 many TRBV5-1 CASSLQASNYGYTF TGCGCCAGCAGCTTGCAAGCATCTAACTATGGCTACACCTTC
TRBD2 TRBJ2-2 . TRBV7-2 CASSSVGGGAPGELFF TGTGCCAGCAGCTCCGTCGGGGGAGGGGCCCCCGGGGAGCTGTTTTTT
. TRBJ2-7 many TRBV5-1 CASSFSEGVTYEQYF TGCGCCAGCAGCTTCTCAGAGGGGGTAACCTACGAGCAGTACTTC
TRBD2 TRBJ2-7 many TRBV12-3/TRBV12-4 CASSFFLAGGEYF TGTGCCAGCAGTTTCTTCCTAGCGGGTGGGGAGTACTTC
. TRBJ2-7 many TRBV10-3 CAISPDGTYEQYF TGTGCCATCAGTCCGGACGGCACCTACGAGCAGTACTTC
TRBD2 TRBJ2-2 few TRBV19 CVSSLPSGRTTGELFF TGTGTCAGTAGTCTTCCTAGCGGGAGGACCACCGGGGAGCTGTTTTTT
TRBD1 TRBJ1-5 many TRBV30 CAWDGQGSPQHF TGTGCCTGGGACGGACAGGGCTCACCCCAGCATTTT